Shown below are 18 T cell receptor beta chains from a single sample sequenced in a study of T-cell reconstitution after alpha-beta-depleted transplantation in children. Preparing the TCRbeta library involved the use of unique molecular identifiers. MiXCR was run by TCRdb on the PCR reads, yielding one entry per CDR3 protein. Of 200,000 to 250,000 distinct CDR3 sequences listed, 12% are singletons. The sample in question was PBMCs from the stem cell graft donor, obtained from the stem cell graft. Receptors were obtained from a human donor who donated a stem cell graft to a child with acute lymphoblastic leukemia.

This clonotype was seen repeatedly, ten times or more. V and J are TRBV29-1 and TRBJ2-1; D ambiguous. Germline CDR1 reads SQVTM; CDR2 reads ANQGSEA. Trimming removed 4 bases from V and 5 bases from J, with 3 bases in between. The CDR3 extends over 10 amino acids. CDR3 protein: CSVGDNEQFF. The CDR3, as DNA: TGCAGCGTTGGGGACAATGAGCAGTTCTTC.

In its sample, this clonotype was seen many times. This rearrangement joins TRBV19 to TRBJ1-5, with D hard to call. Germline V gene data show CDR1 as LNHDA and CDR2 as SQIVND (reference sequence). Trimming took 6 bases from V and 5 from J, leaving 8 bases between them. CDR3 length: 12 amino acids. This CDR3 reads CASSGRYQPQHF. DNA of the CDR3: TGTGCCAGTAGCGGCAGATATCAGCCCCAGCATTTT.

The sample holds many counts of this clonotype. The rearrangement links TRBV10-3 to TRBJ1-2; D gene uncertain. The germline V gene encodes CDR1 ENHRY and CDR2 SYGVKD. Between the trimmed V and J ends, which lost 4 bases and 0 bases, there was a span of 6 bases. This CDR3 has 13 residues. Written as DNA, the CDR3 is TGTGCCATCAGTGGAGTAGCTAACTATGGCTACACCTTC. It yields the protein CAISGVANYGYTF.

In regard to this clonotype: One end of the junction is discordant with germline, which a read error may explain. CDR3 bases: TGCGCCAGCAGCCAACATTCAGGGGCCAACGGCCTGACTTTC. Its protein is CASSQHSGANGLTF. The V and J genes are TRBV4-3 and TRBJ2-6; perhaps TRBD1 as D (6 bases). Germline V gene sequence: CDR1 LGHNA, CDR2 YSLEER. This CDR3 comprises 14 residues.

This clonotype was seen at least ten times. The CDR3 coding sequence is TGTGCCAGCTCACCCCTCCGGGCAGTGAACACTGAAGCTTTCTTT. Translating it yields CASSPLRAVNTEAFF. The chain combines TRBV18 with TRBJ1-1; D not certain. Germline-derived CDR1 and CDR2 are KGHSH and LQKENI. The CDR3 is 15 residues long. V gave up 3 bases and J gave up 0 bases, with 11 bases separating them.

In its sample, this clonotype was seen a few times. J is TRBJ2-1 and V is TRBV29-1, with 11 bases matching TRBD2. With V trimmed by 5 bases and J by 4 bases, 7 bases remained unmatched. Germline CDR1 reads SQVTM; CDR2 reads ANQGSEA. This CDR3 spans 15 amino acids. The CDR3, as DNA: TGCAGCGTTCCCGGGACTAGCGGAACTTACAATGAGCAGTTCTTC. Protein sequence: CSVPGTSGTYNEQFF.

With regard to this clonotype: A read error is possible here, since a much larger clone lies one base away. This chain connects TRBV5-1 to TRBJ2-4; D uncertain. V was cut by 4 bases and J by 8 bases, with 13 bases left in between. Germline assignment: CDR1 SGHRS and CDR2 YFSETQ. CDR3 size: 13 residues. This chain's CDR3 is CASSVAGGDIQYF. As DNA, the CDR3 is TGCGCCAGCAGCGTGGCCGGTGGGGACATTCAGTACTTC.

Details on this clonotype: Sequence at one end of the junction differs from germline and may be a read error. The chain carries TRBV7-7 and TRBJ2-1, with D tentatively TRBD1 (7 bases). CDR3 length equals 16 residues. Germline CDR1 reads SSHAT; CDR2 reads FNYEAQ (reference sequence). CDR3 coding DNA: TGTGCTAGCAGCTTAGGGGGCGGGGAAGCCTACAATGAGCAGTTCTTC. This gives the protein CASSLGGGEAYNEQFF. Full variable domain (remainder filled in from reference TRBV7-7 and TRBJ2-1): GAGVSQSPRYKVTKRGQDVTLRCDPISSHATLYWYQQALGQGPEFLTYFNYEAQPDKSGLPSDRFSAERPEGSISTLTIQRTEQRDSAMYRCASSLGGGEAYNEQFFGPGTRLTVL.

This clonotype was counted ten times or more. The chain uses TRBV12-3 or TRBV12-4 and TRBJ2-2; 7 nucleotides match TRBD2. The V segment lost 2 bases and the J segment 1 base; nucleotides outside the gene matches: 7. The CDR3 sequence is 17 residues long. The CDR3 here is CASSLPPGGMNTGELFF. CDR3 nucleotide sequence: TGTGCCAGCAGTTTACCCCCCGGGGGGATGAACACCGGGGAGCTGTTTTTT.

This clonotype was counted a single time. This chain links TRBV5-6 with TRBJ2-3; D could derive from TRBD1 or TRBD2 (5 bases each). With 4 bases removed from V and 1 base from J, the gap between germline ends came to 13 bases. The germline CDR1 and CDR2 sequences are SGHDT and YYEEEE. The CDR3 is 15 amino acids. The CDR3 loop reads CASSLPGPGTDTQYF. DNA of the CDR3: TGTGCCAGCAGCCTACCGGGACCAGGCACAGATACGCAGTATTTT.

This clonotype was seen repeatedly, ten times or more. The chain recombines TRBV6-5 with TRBJ1-3, with 10 bases identical to TRBD1. The CDR3 is made up of 18 amino acids. Trimming at V came to 4 bases and at J to 3 bases, leaving 12 bases not matched to a gene. Germline V gene lookup returns CDR1 MNHEY and CDR2 SVGAGI. CDR3 sequence reads: CASSSPSRQGAYGNTIYF. The CDR3 DNA follows: TGTGCCAGCAGTTCACCCTCTAGACAGGGGGCATATGGAAACACCATATATTTT.

The table lists this clonotype with a count of one. V is TRBV24-1 and J is TRBJ2-1, with D perhaps matching TRBD2 (5 bases). Germline V gives CDR1 KGHDR, CDR2 SFDVKD. The length of the CDR3 is 12 residues. V was pared by 6 bases and J by 9 bases, with 11 bases between. CDR3 protein: CATSQREREQFF. The CDR3 coding sequence is TGTGCCACCAGTCAAAGGGAGCGTGAGCAGTTCTTC.

This clonotype has at least ten counts. V and J are TRBV29-1 and TRBJ2-2; D remains unclear. The V and J ends lost 4 bases and 6 bases respectively, with 6 bases between them. Germline V gene sequence: CDR1 SQVTM, CDR2 ANQGSEA. The CDR3 has 11 amino acids. The CDR3 DNA follows: TGCAGCGTTGGGGCCCCCGGGGAGCTGTTTTTT. Its protein product is CSVGAPGELFF.

This clonotype was counted ten times or more. The V gene is TRBV18, the J gene TRBJ1-1, with TRBD1 matching 7 bases. Germline V lookup: CDR1 KGHSH, CDR2 LQKENI. V was clipped by 2 bases and J by 0 bases; unmatched bases: 3. The CDR3 length is 15 residues. Written as DNA, the CDR3 is TGTGCCAGCTCACCAAGGGGGCCATTGAACACTGAAGCTTTCTTT. Its protein product is CASSPRGPLNTEAFF.

Ten or more counts support this clonotype. The chain uses TRBV25-1 and TRBJ1-6; D is perhaps TRBD1 (5 bases). The CDR3 is made up of 16 amino acids. Between the trimmed V and J ends, which lost 3 bases and 6 bases, there was a span of 15 bases. Germline CDR1 MGHDK, CDR2 SYGVNS. The CDR3 DNA reads TGTGCCAGCAGTGAGAAGGCTCCCGGGGGTAATTCACCCCTCCACTTT. Protein: CASSEKAPGGNSPLHF.

This clonotype was detected many times. This rearrangement joins TRBV20-1 to TRBJ1-6; tentatively, D is TRBD1 (6 bases). V lost 5 bases to trimming and J lost 7 bases, with 24 bases between them. This CDR3 region has 17 residues. From germline, CDR1 is DFQATT and CDR2 SNEGSKA (reference sequence). DNA of the CDR3: TGCAGTGCTGAGGGCTGGACTGGGCAGGGGAACAATTCACCCCTCCACTTT. Its protein is CSAEGWTGQGNNSPLHF.

The V gene is TRBV29-1, the J gene TRBJ2-2; D remains ambiguous. Trimming pared 4 bases from V and 0 bases from J, leaving 3 bases between. The CDR3 spans 12 residues. Germline CDR1 is SQVTM and CDR2 is ANQGSEA. CDR3 loop: CSVVANTGELFF. The CDR3 bases are TGCAGCGTTGTAGCGAACACCGGGGAGCTGTTTTTT.

This clonotype was detected a few times. The chain recombines TRBV27 with TRBJ2-4; 7 positions agree with TRBD1. J was trimmed by 15 bases and V by 0 bases; bases with no gene match: 8. The germline gives CDR1 MNHEY, CDR2 SMNVEV (reference sequence). There are 13 residues in the CDR3. CDR3 nucleotide sequence: TGTGCCAGCAGTTTATCGACAGGGCAGACTCCGTACTTC. Residues: CASSLSTGQTPYF.